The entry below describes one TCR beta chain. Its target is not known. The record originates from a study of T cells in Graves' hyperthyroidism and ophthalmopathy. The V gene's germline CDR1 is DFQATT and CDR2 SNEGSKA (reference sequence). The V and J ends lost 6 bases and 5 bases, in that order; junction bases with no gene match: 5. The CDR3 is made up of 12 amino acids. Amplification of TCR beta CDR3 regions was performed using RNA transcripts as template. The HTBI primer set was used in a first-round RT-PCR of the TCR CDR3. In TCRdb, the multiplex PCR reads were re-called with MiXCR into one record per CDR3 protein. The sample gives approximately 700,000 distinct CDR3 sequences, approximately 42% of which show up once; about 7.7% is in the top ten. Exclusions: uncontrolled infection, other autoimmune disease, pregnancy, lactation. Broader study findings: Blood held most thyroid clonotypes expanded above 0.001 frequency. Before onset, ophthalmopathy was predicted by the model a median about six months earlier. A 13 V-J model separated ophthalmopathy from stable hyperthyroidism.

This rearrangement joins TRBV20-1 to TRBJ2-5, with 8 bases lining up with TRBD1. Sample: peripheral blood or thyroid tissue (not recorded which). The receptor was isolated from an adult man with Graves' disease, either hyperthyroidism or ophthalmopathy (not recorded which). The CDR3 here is CSAVRGRETQYF. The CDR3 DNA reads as TGCAGTGCAGTCAGGGGGCGTGAGACCCAGTACTTC.